The clone carrying this TCR beta chain was recorded a few times. Antigen: not known. TCRdb analysed the reads with MiXCR anew, one entry per CDR3 protein. Of some 920,000 distinct CDR3 sequences in the sample, about a third were seen once. The data were taken from a study of T cell repertoires in cytomegalovirus infection. About the study: CMV epitopes used comprised recently identified HLA-C-restricted ones and well-studied HLA-B-restricted ones. Indications of both CMV infection and matching HLA type were provided by public TCR beta signatures.

V lost 1 base to trimming and J lost 4 bases; unmatched junction nucleotides: 6. Per the germline V gene, CDR1 is MNHNY and CDR2 is SVGAGI (reference sequence). This CDR3 has 16 amino acids. Overall study findings and caveats: Accumulated public TCR beta family frequency recognized individuals carrying CMV together with the relevant HLA.

This receptor was obtained from a human donor in good health (CMV status not recorded). Some clones in this sample may be carry-over from other donors' samples. The genes are TRBV6-6 and TRBJ1-4; 7 positions match TRBD1. Material: cultured CD8+ T cells from PBMCs, obtained from culture after CMV antigen stimulation. In nucleotides, the CDR3 is TGTGCCAGCAGTTACTATGAGGGGGCGAGTAATGAAAAACTGTTTTTT. This encodes CASSYYEGASNEKLFF.